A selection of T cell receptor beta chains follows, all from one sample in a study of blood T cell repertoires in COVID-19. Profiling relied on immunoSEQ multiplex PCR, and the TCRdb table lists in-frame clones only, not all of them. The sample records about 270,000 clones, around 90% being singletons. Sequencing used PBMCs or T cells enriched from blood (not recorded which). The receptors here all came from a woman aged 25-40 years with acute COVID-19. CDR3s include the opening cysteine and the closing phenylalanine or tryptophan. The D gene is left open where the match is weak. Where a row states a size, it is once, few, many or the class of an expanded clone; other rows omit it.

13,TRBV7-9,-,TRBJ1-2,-,TGTGCCAGCAGCAGTGGGCTCGCCTATGGCTACACCTTC,CASSSGLAYGYTF
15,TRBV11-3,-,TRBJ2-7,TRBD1,TGTGCCAGCAGCGCGTACCAGACAGGGACCTCCGAGCAGTACTTC,CASSAYQTGTSEQYF
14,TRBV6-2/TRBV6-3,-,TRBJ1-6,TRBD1,TGTGCCAGCAGTGGGGGACAGGCTGGGTCACCCCTCCACTTT,CASSGGQAGSPLHF
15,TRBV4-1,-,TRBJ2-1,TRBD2,TGCGCCAGCAGCCTAGCGGGAGAAACCTACAATGAGCAGTTCTTC,CASSLAGETYNEQFF
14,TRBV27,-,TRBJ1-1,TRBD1,TGTGCCAGCAGTTCAGAAGACAGGGTTTCTGAAGCTTTCTTT,CASSSEDRVSEAFF
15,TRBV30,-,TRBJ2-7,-,TGTGCCTGGAGCCAAAGCGGGCGGCCCCACTTTGAGCAGTACTTC,CAWSQSGRPHFEQYF
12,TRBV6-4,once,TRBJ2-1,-,TGTGCCAGCAGTGTCAACAGCGGTGAGCAGTTCTTC,CASSVNSGEQFF
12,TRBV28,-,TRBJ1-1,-,TGTGCCAGCAGTATACACAGAGCTGAAGCTTTCTTT,CASSIHRAEAFF
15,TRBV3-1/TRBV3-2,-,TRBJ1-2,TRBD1,TGTGCCAGCACCCTCACGGACAGGGGTGGCTATGGCTACACCTTC,CASTLTDRGGYGYTF
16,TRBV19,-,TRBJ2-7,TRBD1,TGTGCCTCACCCGGAGACAGGGGACCAAGCTCCTACGAGCAGTACTTC,CASPGDRGPSSYEQYF
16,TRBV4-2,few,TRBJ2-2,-,TGTGCCAGCAGTCTGGGGGCAGGCGGAACACCCGGGGAGCTGTTTTTT,CASSLGAGGTPGELFF
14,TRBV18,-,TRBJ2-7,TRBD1,TGTGCCAGCTCTCCGGGACAGGGTTTGCACGAGCAGTACTTC,CASSPGQGLHEQYF
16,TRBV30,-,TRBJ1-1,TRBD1,TGTGCCTGGAGTGTTCAAACAGGGGGCGCGAGGGCTGAAGCTTTCTTT,CAWSVQTGGARAEAFF
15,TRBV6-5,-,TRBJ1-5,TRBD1,TGTGCCAGCAGTTACTCGAGACAGGGAGGTCAGCCCCAGCATTTT,CASSYSRQGGQPQHF
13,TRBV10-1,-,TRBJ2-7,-,TGCGCCAGCAGTGAGTCTACCTACTACGAGCAGTACTTC,CASSESTYYEQYF
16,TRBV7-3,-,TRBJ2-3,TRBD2,TGTGCCAGCAGCCCCTTGACTAGCGGGAATTCAGATACGCAGTATTTT,CASSPLTSGNSDTQYF
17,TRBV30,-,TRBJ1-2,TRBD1,TGTGCCTGGAGTGCCGTCTCGTGGGACAGGGATCATTATGGCTACACCTTC,CAWSAVSWDRDHYGYTF